This TCR beta chain was documented in a study of cytomegalovirus exposure and HLA in healthy donors (dated by TCRdb to the late 2010s). Study-wide context: An earlier analysis of some 620 of the donors reported approximately 280 Gb of sequence data and around 110 million unique TCR beta sequences obtained from approximately 180 million T cells. All discovery cohort repertoires had been generated using a single sequencing platform. Roughly five DR-DQ haplotypes were treated as single units for association and clustering because of strong linkage in the cohort. In an earlier analysis of roughly 600 of the donors, high-throughput TCR beta sequencing was used to judge whether each TCR beta V gene segment behaved as functional or pseudogenic. In the later analysis, no new phenotypic data were used to find candidate immune exposures; instead, reliance was placed on TCR beta sequences and their occurrence across donors. Typing coverage differed by locus: A, B, C, DRB1 and DQB1 were typed in about 629-630 donors, DQA1 in 522, DPA1 in some 600, and DPB1 in around 440. Across approximately 400 genotyped donors of the cohort, an average of approximately 240,000 unique TCR beta nucleotide sequences per donor were sequenced, and roughly 20% of those sequences were non-productive. The T cell repertoires of 700 or so subjects were profiled by immunosequencing and related to cytomegalovirus serostatus. A later genetic analysis used genome-wide SNP genotypes for about three fifths of the 666 donors, treating that subset as a discovery cohort. A separate validation cohort of more than 100 different subjects was used in addition to the roughly 640-subject first cohort. Among the approximately 400 genotyped donors, approximately 77% belonged to the genetic ancestry cluster associated with self-reported Caucasian donors. HLA typing covered class I and class II loci at four-digit resolution. Donor age, sex, ethnicity and CMV serostatus were compiled together with the repertoire data. The study aimed to test whether signatures of past pathogen exposure could be identified by cataloging public T cell receptors. About 280 gigabases of sequencing data and 75 million to 85 million unique TCR sequences made up an early release that covered about 640 HLA-typed donors. A later analysis re-analyzed previously published TCR beta repertoires from 660 or so donors and added high-resolution HLA genotyping to study TCR occurrence patterns. The study combined high-throughput TCR immunosequencing, statistical association of individual TCRs with disease status, and machine learning to predict cytomegalovirus infection status. What the study reported, not specific to this receptor: Some IMGT-functional V segments, including TRBV6-2 and TRBV6-3, could not be distinguished by the 87-base-pair reads and were therefore excluded. In an earlier analysis of more than 500 of the donors, most TCR beta V segments appeared in productive rearrangements about 87% or about 30% of the time, broadly matching IMGT annotations. A further reported finding was that TCR beta sequences accurately predicted the HLA-A and HLA-B alleles for most subjects in the first cohort. About 17 rarely observed V segments, including chromosome 9 orphons, were excluded from the earlier analysis of some 590 of the donors because counts were too low. A group of highly shared sequence variants was considered likely to be a technical artifact of the sequencing pipeline. While some public TCRs were present in many individuals, most TCR sequences turned up only very rarely across donors. A later analysis found that HLA-associated TCR beta chains were more clonally expanded and had lower generation probabilities than equally common non-associated chains. Strong co-occurrence of HLA alleles, especially DR and DQ, made assigning TCR associations to individual alleles difficult. A later analysis reported that several top co-occurrence clusters appeared linked to parvovirus B19, influenza, CMV and Epstein-Barr virus. Three of the identified cytomegalovirus-associated TCR beta chains were confirmed in vitro to be specific for cytomegalovirus antigens. According to a later genetic analysis, donors in an Asian-associated ancestry cluster had fewer N-insertions in productive TCRs than the approximately 700-donor mean. Most CMV-associated TCR beta chains appeared to be HLA-restricted in a later analysis, and the HLA associations seemed to be driven largely by CMV exposure. Roughly uniform sequencing depth across donors was assumed in presence/absence analyses, although this assumption may not hold. Because HLA typing was unavailable for some donors at each locus, only the typed subset was used in association tests. For the cohort, immune exposure information was limited to CMV serostatus. The classifier was reported to diagnose cytomegalovirus status with high specificity and sensitivity in both the original and validation cohorts. In this cohort, only TCR beta chains were sequenced, and detectable features were limited by the absence of alpha or paired-chain data. In a later genetic analysis, a missense DCLRE1C variant was associated with V-gene and J-gene trimming of TCR beta chains, and the association was replicated in an independent cohort. At a false discovery rate of 0.05, a later analysis linked fewer than 20,000 TCR beta sequences to specific HLA alleles. In a later analysis, the rate of TCR association differed among HLA loci, with DRB1 alleles having the most associated TCRs and HLA-C alleles having the fewest. According to the authors, the approach could potentially be generalized to other disease states and immunological phenotypes. Correlated functional status among segregating V segments might reflect linkage disequilibrium, but an unknown experimental factor could not be ruled out. The study listed 150 to 200 TCR beta chains as associated with cytomegalovirus.

Its CDR3 holds 15 amino acids, cysteine through phenylalanine. This entry keeps only the CDR3 DNA: 45 bases, framed from base 1. CDR1 SGHTA and CDR2 FQGNSA are derived from the germline V gene. V is shortened by 0 bases, J by 8 bases, and the region joining them spans 11 bases. To prepare the library, the immunoSEQ multiplex PCR assay was applied. For the multiplex PCR, a mixture combining 60 forward primers for TCR Vbeta segments and 13 reverse primers for TCR Jbeta segments was used. A multiplex PCR assay on genomic DNA amplified the CDR3 region of rearranged TCR beta genes. The Illumina HiSeq System was used to sequence the amplified TCR beta libraries as 87-base-pair reads. The study's processing was this. In a later analysis, tens of millions of unique TCR beta chains were counted across the approximately 620 repertoires, and about 10 million of these chains were shared by at least two donors. A nearest-neighbor algorithm error-corrected the raw reads and collapsed the reads into unique sequences, merging closely related sequences to remove PCR and sequencing errors. V, D and J gene segments were assigned by aligning CDR3 sequences to IMGT reference sequences. For a sequence to be retained, a match of at least six nucleotides was required to both a V gene segment and a J gene segment. A rearrangement counted as productive if the CDR3 had no stop codons and remained in frame with V and J, and every other rearrangement counted as non-productive. Following IMGT convention, CDR3 was defined as the stretch from the second conserved V-encoded cysteine to the conserved J-encoded phenylalanine. The earlier analysis of more than 450 of the donors excluded sequences that lacked an unambiguous match to a single V gene segment. An earlier analysis of 500 to 700 of the donors classified V segments as functional when productive rearrangements were above 56.7% and as segregating when the standard deviation between donors was above 5%. A statistical classification framework was developed to diagnose cytomegalovirus status using the catalog of TCR beta chain sequences. V and J gene assignment, in a later analysis, came from comparing TCR nucleotide sequences with IMGT/GENE-DB human TR gene sequences. A later analysis assigned CDR3 sequences and most-parsimonious VDJ recombination scenarios with the TCRdist pipeline. In a later analysis, each TCR beta chain was defined by its CDR3 amino acid sequence together with its V-gene family, and reads without a unique V-gene family were excluded. A later analysis removed several hundred highly shared, low-generation-probability nucleotide sequences to deal with suspected cross-contamination and a sequencing artifact. In a later analysis, a clonal expansion index was calculated for each public chain from normalized within-repertoire ranks of inferred template counts. A later analysis computed generation probabilities with a VDJ recombination model fitted to out-of-frame rearrangements, and checked the results against IGoR. In a later analysis, TCR-TCR, TCR-HLA and TCR-CMV co-occurrence was scored with hypergeometric tests, and a repertoire-size bias correction was applied to TCR pairs. To estimate false discovery rates, a later analysis permuted the HLA or CMV assignments 20 times. In a later analysis, co-occurring TCRs were grouped with DBSCAN, and TCRdist sequence similarity was added when clustering was performed within HLA-allele-positive subsets. Repertoires with fewer than 30,000 or more than 120,000 public chains, plus five repertoires with anomalous nucleotide sharing, were excluded from co-occurrence clustering. TCRdb obtained this table from immuneACCESS and retained in-frame rearrangements with V and J assigned. These tables miss some clones; where compared with another copy, unresolved V genes account for less than half of the shortfall, and the remainder is unexplained. That table gives V, J and clone size, and the DNA gave D and trimming. The sample contains around 38,000 clones, roughly 67% of them found a single time. The top ten constitute about 17% of the sample.

The cohort comprised 710 or so healthy bone marrow donors. At the time of sampling, all cohort members were nominally healthy, though unrecorded immune exposures were likely present. The donor was CMV seropositive and was included in the group of approximately 300 seropositive cohort members. Every donor gave a peripheral blood sample, and the peripheral blood mononuclear cells from that sample were used for TCR beta sequencing. The Qiagen DNeasy Blood Extraction Kit was used to extract genomic DNA from the blood cell samples. Of note for this clone: Its antigen is currently not known. Per-base quality was not reported, and no clone a single base away is much larger than it.

The rearranged segments are TRBV7-2 and TRBJ1-6; TRBD1 is a weak D gene call, 6 bases matching. The TCR was taken from a man aged 50-59 years in good health and CMV-seropositive. The sequenced sample consisted of PBMCs. The nucleotide sequence is TGTGCCAGCAGCTTAGCCCAGGGGCGTCATTCACCCCTCCACTTT. This codes for CASSLAQGRHSPLHF.